This T cell receptor beta chain was captured by sequencing in a study of CD8 T cells in ankylosing spondylitis. Overall study findings and caveats: Earlier authors reported some of these motif variants in reactive arthritis synovial fluid and blood. A TCR beta motif of fewer than 10 highly homologous variants seemed to mark ankylosing spondylitis blood.

Scientists made TCR beta libraries using quantitative 5'-RACE with molecular barcodes. Via MiXCR, TCRdb re-called the 5' RACE reads, giving one row per CDR3 protein. The table records approximately 250,000 distinct CDR3 sequences, roughly 32% of them present only once. Looked up from germline, CDR1 is SEHNR and CDR2 is FQNEAQ (reference sequence). The CDR3 spans 13 residues. Trimming took off 1 base at V and 5 bases at J, with 9 bases between the two ends. Concerning this clonotype itself: Its antigen is unidentified.

The V and J genes are TRBV7-9 and TRBJ2-7; D remains unclear. Material for sequencing was blood, either unsorted or a sorted T cell fraction (not recorded which). The TCR comes from a male donor with ankylosing spondylitis or in good health (not recorded which). In nucleotides, the CDR3 is TGTGCCAGCAGCTTAGATGCAGTCAACGAGCAGTACTTC. Translated: CASSLDAVNEQYF.